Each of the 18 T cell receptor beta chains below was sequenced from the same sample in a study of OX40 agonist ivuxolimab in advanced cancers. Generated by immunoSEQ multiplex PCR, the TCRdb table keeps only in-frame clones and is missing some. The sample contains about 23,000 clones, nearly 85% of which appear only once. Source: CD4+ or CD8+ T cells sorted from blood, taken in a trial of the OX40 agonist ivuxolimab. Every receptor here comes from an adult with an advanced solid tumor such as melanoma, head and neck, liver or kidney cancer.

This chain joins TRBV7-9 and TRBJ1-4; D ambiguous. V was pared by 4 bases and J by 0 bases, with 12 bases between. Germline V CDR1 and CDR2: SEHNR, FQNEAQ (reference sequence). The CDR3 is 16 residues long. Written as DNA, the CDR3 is TGTGCCAGCAGCTCGGCAGCTGAGGCAACTAATGAAAAACTGTTTTTT. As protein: CASSSAAEATNEKLFF.

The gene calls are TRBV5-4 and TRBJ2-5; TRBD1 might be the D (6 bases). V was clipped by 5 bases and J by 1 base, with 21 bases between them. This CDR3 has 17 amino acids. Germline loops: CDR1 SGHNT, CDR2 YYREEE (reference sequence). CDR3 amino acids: CASRSRNTGRVQETQYF. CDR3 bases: TGTGCCAGCAGGAGCCGAAACACAGGGCGGGTCCAAGAGACCCAGTACTTC.

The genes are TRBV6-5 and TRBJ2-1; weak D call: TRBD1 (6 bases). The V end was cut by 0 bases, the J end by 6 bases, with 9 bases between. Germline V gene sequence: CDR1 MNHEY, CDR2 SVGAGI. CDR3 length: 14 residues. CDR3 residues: CASSYSGAGNEQFF. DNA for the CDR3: TGTGCCAGCAGTTACTCGGGGGCGGGCAATGAGCAGTTCTTC.

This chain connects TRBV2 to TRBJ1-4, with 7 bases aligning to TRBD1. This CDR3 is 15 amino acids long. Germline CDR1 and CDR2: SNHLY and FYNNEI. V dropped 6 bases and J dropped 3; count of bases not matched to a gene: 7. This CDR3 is CASRSHRGANEKLFF. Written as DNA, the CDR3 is TGTGCCAGCAGGTCACACAGGGGAGCTAATGAAAAACTGTTTTTT.

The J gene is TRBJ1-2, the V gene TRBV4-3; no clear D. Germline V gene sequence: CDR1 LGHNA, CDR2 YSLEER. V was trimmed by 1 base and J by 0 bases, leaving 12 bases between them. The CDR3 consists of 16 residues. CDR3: CASSQGARNSNYGYTF. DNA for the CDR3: TGCGCCAGCAGCCAAGGAGCCAGGAATTCTAACTATGGCTACACCTTC.

The CDR3 loop is CASSYNLNEQFF. DNA for the CDR3: TGCGCCAGCAGCTATAACCTCAATGAGCAGTTCTTC. The chain joins TRBV5-1 to TRBJ2-1; unclear D gene. The CDR3 sequence is 12 residues long. Germline V lookup: CDR1 SGHRS, CDR2 YFSETQ. V lost 3 bases and J 6 bases, leaving 7 bases between the germline ends.

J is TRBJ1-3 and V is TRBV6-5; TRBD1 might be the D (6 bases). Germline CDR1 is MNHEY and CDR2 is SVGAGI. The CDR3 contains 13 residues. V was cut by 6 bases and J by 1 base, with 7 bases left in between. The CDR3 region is CASRGQSGNTIYF. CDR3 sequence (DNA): TGTGCCAGCAGAGGACAGTCTGGAAACACCATATATTTT.

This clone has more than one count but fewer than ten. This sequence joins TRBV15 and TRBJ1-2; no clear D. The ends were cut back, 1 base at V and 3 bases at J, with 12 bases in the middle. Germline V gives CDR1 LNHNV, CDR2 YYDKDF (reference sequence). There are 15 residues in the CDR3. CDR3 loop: CATSRVVSDYYGYTF. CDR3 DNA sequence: TGTGCCACCAGCAGAGTCGTAAGCGACTACTATGGCTACACCTTC.

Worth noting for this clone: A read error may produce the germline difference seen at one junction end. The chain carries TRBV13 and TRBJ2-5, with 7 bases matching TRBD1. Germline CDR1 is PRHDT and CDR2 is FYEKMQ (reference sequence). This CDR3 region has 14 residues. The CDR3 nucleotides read TGTGTCAGCAGCGTAGGGACAGAGCAAGAGACCCAGTACTTC. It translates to CVSSVGTEQETQYF.

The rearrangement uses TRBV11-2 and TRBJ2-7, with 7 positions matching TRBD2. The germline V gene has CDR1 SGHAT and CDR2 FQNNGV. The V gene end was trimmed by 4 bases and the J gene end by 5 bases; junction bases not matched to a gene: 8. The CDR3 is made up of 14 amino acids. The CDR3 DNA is TGTGCCAGCAGCTACACTAGCGCGGCCCACGAGCAGTACTTC. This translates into CASSYTSAAHEQYF.

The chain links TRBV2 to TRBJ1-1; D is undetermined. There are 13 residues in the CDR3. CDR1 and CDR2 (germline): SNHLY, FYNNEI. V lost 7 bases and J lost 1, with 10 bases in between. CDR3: CASIWTANTEAFF. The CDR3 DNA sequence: TGTGCCAGCATATGGACGGCGAACACTGAAGCTTTCTTT.

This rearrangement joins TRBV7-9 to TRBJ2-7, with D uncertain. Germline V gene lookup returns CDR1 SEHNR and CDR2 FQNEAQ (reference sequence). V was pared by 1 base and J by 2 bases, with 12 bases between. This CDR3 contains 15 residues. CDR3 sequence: CASSLGTLVPYEQYF. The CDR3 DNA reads TGTGCCAGCAGCTTAGGCACTCTAGTTCCCTACGAGCAGTACTTC.

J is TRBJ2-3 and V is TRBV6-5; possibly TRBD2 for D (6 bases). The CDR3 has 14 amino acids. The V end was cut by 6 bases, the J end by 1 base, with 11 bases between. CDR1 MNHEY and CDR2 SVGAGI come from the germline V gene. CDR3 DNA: TGTGCCAGCAGAGCGACTAGGGGCACAGATACGCAGTATTTT. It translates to CASRATRGTDTQYF.

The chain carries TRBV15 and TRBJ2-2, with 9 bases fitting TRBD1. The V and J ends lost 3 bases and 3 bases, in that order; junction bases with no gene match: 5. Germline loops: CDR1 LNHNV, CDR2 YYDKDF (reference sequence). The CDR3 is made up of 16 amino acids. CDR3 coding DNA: TGTGCCACCAGCAGGAAACAGGGGGCGGACACCGGGGAGCTGTTTTTT. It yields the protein CATSRKQGADTGELFF.

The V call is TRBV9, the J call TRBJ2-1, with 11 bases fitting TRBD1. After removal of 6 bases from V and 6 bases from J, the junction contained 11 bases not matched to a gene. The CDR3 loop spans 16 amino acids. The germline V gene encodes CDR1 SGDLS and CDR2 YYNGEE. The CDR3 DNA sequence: TGTGCCAGCACCGGGACAGGGGGGACAACCGGCAATGAGCAGTTCTTC. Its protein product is CASTGTGGTTGNEQFF.

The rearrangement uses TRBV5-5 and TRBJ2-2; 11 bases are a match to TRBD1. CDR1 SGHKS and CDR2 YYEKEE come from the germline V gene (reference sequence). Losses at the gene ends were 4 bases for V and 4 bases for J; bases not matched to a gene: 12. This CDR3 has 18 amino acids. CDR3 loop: CASSERPGQGVGTGELFF. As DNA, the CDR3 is TGTGCCAGCAGCGAACGTCCGGGACAGGGGGTTGGCACCGGGGAGCTGTTTTTT.

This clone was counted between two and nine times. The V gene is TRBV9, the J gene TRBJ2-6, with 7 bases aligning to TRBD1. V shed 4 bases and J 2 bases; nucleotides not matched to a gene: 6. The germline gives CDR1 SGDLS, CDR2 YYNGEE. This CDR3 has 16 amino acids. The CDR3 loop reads CASSIDRETGANVLTF. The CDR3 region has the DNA TGTGCCAGCAGCATCGACAGGGAGACTGGGGCCAACGTCCTGACTTTC.

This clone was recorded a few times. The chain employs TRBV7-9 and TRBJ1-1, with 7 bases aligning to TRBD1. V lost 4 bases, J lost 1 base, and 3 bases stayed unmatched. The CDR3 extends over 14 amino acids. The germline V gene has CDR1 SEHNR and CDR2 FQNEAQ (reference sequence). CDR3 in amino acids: CASSSRDRNTEAFF. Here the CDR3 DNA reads TGTGCCAGCAGCTCCCGGGACAGGAACACTGAAGCTTTCTTT.